Given below is one TCR beta chain in context. The data belong to a study of blood T cell repertoires in COVID-19. Whole-study context: The United States, Italy and Spain provided the acute and convalescent COVID-19 samples.

V gave up 4 bases and J gave up 7 bases; unmatched junction bases: 10. The CDR3 loop spans 16 amino acids. Germline loops: CDR1 MGHRA, CDR2 YSYEKL. Assay: immunoSEQ multiplex PCR; the TCRdb copy retains only in-frame clones and omits some. Of approximately 90,000 clones in the sample, 84% were seen once. The chain links TRBV4-1 to TRBJ1-5; 10 bases line up with TRBD1. Sequenced material: peripheral blood. The TCR was taken from a man in his sixties with acute or convalescent COVID-19. The CDR3 loop reads CASSPLSGQGRQPQHF. The CDR3 nucleotides read TGCGCCAGCAGCCCCCTTTCGGGACAGGGGAGGCAGCCCCAGCATTTT.